Shown below are 23 T cell receptor beta chains from a single sample sequenced in a study of blood T cell repertoires in COVID-19 (dated by TCRdb to the early 2020s). Libraries were constructed by the immunoSEQ multiplex PCR assay. This immuneACCESS table, as held by TCRdb, lists in-frame sequences with V and J called but not all clones. Of the missing ones, under half trace to an unresolved V gene in checked studies; the others have no known cause. The sample contains about 190,000 clones, around 86% of them found a single time. The ten most abundant clones make up about 7% of the sample. Sample: peripheral blood. These receptors were collected from a man aged 35 to 55 with acute or convalescent COVID-19.

The J gene is TRBJ2-5, the V gene TRBV5-5, with TRBD1 matching over 7 bases. Germline CDR1 reads SGHKS; CDR2 reads YYEKEE (reference sequence). V lost 5 bases to trimming and J lost 2 bases; unmatched junction nucleotides: 6. The CDR3 loop spans 14 amino acids. The CDR3 sequence is CASSFGQVQETQYF. In DNA form, the CDR3 reads TGTGCCAGCAGTTTCGGACAGGTACAAGAGACCCAGTACTTC.

The V gene is TRBV30, the J gene TRBJ2-3; tentative D call: TRBD1 (6 bases). V shed 3 bases and J shed 9 bases, with 19 bases lying between them. The CDR3 loop spans 14 amino acids. Germline values: CDR1 GTSNPN, CDR2 SVGIG (reference sequence). The CDR3 loop reads CAWSDLLTRGTQYF. The DNA of the CDR3 is TGTGCCTGGAGCGACCTCTTAACCAGGGGAACGCAGTATTTT.

The V gene is TRBV5-1, the J gene TRBJ1-6; a possible D gene is TRBD1 (6 bases). The CDR3 sequence is 16 residues long. The V end was cut by 3 bases, the J end by 8 bases, with 18 bases between. CDR1 and CDR2 (germline): SGHRS, YFSETQ. The CDR3 loop reads CASSWTSRDTYSPLHF. CDR3 DNA sequence: TGCGCCAGCAGCTGGACCTCCCGGGACACGTATTCACCCCTCCACTTT.

The J gene is TRBJ1-3, the V gene TRBV5-1; D is ambiguous. The V end lost 1 base, the J end lost 2 bases, and 10 bases lay between the germline ends. The CDR3 is 15 residues long. Germline CDR1 and CDR2: SGHRS and YFSETQ. CDR3 DNA sequence: TGCGCCAGCAGCTTGTCGGGTACGGCTGGAAACACCATATATTTT. The encoded protein is CASSLSGTAGNTIYF. Combining the CDR3 with reference TRBV5-1 and TRBJ1-3 gives the whole variable domain KAGVTQTPRYLIKTRGQQVTLSCSPISGHRSVSWYQQTPGQGLQFLFEYFSETQRNKGNFPGRFSGRQFSNSRSEMNVSTLELGDSALYLCASSLSGTAGNTIYFGEGSWLTVV.

The chain joins TRBV28 to TRBJ2-6; D is undetermined. CDR1 MDHEN and CDR2 SYDVKM come from the germline V gene. Trimming took 8 bases from V and 0 from J, leaving 5 bases between them. This CDR3 is 13 amino acids long. This CDR3 reads CASGLSGANVLTF. In DNA form, the CDR3 reads TGTGCCAGCGGGCTCTCTGGGGCCAACGTCCTGACTTTC. Full variable domain (rest looked up from reference TRBV28 and TRBJ2-6): DVKVTQSSRYLVKRTGEKVFLECVQDMDHENMFWYRQDPGLGLRLIYFSYDVKMKEKGDIPEGYSVSREKKERFSLILESASTNQTSMYLCASGLSGANVLTFGAGSRLTVL.

The rearrangement joins TRBV21-1 to TRBJ1-6; the table calls TRBD1, which could not be checked here. TRBV21-1 is recorded as a pseudogene. The CDR3 has 14 amino acids. CDR3 coding DNA: TGTGCCAGCATCCCGGGACAGGGGAATTCACCCCTCCACTTT. This translates into CASIPGQGNSPLHF.

This chain connects TRBV12-3 or TRBV12-4 to TRBJ1-2; D remains ambiguous. Between the trimmed V and J ends, which lost 6 bases and 4 bases, there was a span of 9 bases. The CDR3 sequence is 12 residues long. The CDR3 DNA reads TGTGCCAGCAGCTATGCCCTCTATGGCTACACCTTC. Translated, it gives CASSYALYGYTF.

In its sample, this clone was seen a few times. The chain employs TRBV11-3 and TRBJ1-1, with D possibly TRBD1 on 5 matching bases. V lost 3 bases, J lost 7 bases, and 12 bases lay in between. CDR1 SGHNT and CDR2 YENEEA come from the germline V gene. The CDR3 has 13 amino acids. The CDR3 loop reads CASSFDSEDEAFF. The CDR3 DNA sequence: TGTGCCAGCAGCTTCGACAGCGAAGATGAAGCTTTCTTT.

The rearrangement uses TRBV28 and TRBJ2-7; 7 nucleotides match TRBD1. This CDR3 comprises 16 residues. Unmatched junction bases numbered 7, after V lost 1 base and J lost 1 base. Germline CDR1 reads MDHEN; CDR2 reads SYDVKM. The CDR3 nucleotides are TGTGCCAGCAGTTTATCAGGGACAGCACCATCCTACGAGCAGTACTTC. Translated: CASSLSGTAPSYEQYF. The full variable domain, completed using reference TRBV28 and TRBJ2-7, is DVKVTQSSRYLVKRTGEKVFLECVQDMDHENMFWYRQDPGLGLRLIYFSYDVKMKEKGDIPEGYSVSREKKERFSLILESASTNQTSMYLCASSLSGTAPSYEQYFGPGTRLTVT.

V is TRBV6-5 and J is TRBJ2-1; 8 nucleotides agree with TRBD2. Trimming took 2 bases from V and 4 from J; bases not matched to a gene: 4. CDR1 is MNHEY and CDR2 is SVGAGI in the germline V gene. The CDR3 loop spans 15 amino acids. The CDR3 sequence: CASSYTSGGYNEQFF. The CDR3 nucleotides read TGTGCCAGCAGTTACACCAGCGGGGGTTACAATGAGCAGTTCTTC.

This chain joins TRBV5-1 and TRBJ2-5; TRBD2 matches at 10 bases. Germline V CDR1 and CDR2: SGHRS, YFSETQ. The CDR3 runs 14 residues. V was pared by 4 bases and J by 2 bases, with 2 bases of the junction left unmatched. CDR3 protein: CASSISGGQETQYF. In DNA, the CDR3 is TGCGCCAGCAGCATTAGCGGGGGGCAAGAGACCCAGTACTTC.

The CDR3 sequence is CASSPLPGRGVAKNIQYF. In DNA, the CDR3 is TGTGCCAGCTCACCCCTCCCGGGGAGGGGGGTAGCCAAAAACATTCAGTACTTC. The chain joins TRBV18 to TRBJ2-4, with D possibly matching TRBD2 (7 bases). This CDR3 region has 18 residues. The germline gives CDR1 KGHSH, CDR2 LQKENI. Trimming removed 3 bases at V and 0 bases at J, with 18 bases between.

The chain links TRBV10-3 to TRBJ1-1, with D hard to call. Trimming took off 4 bases at V and 4 bases at J, with 4 bases between the two ends. This CDR3 contains 11 residues. CDR1 ENHRY and CDR2 SYGVKD come from the germline V gene. The CDR3 loop is CAISVGTEAFF. CDR3 DNA: TGTGCCATCAGTGTCGGCACTGAAGCTTTCTTT.

This rearrangement joins TRBV7-2 to TRBJ2-7, with TRBD1 matching 8 bases. CDR1 and CDR2 from the germline V gene are SGHTA and FQGNSA. This CDR3 has 16 amino acids. V shed 1 base and J 0 bases; nucleotides not matched to a gene: 5. The DNA for the CDR3 is TGTGCCAGCAGCTTAGAAGAAACAGGGGGCTCCTACGAGCAGTACTTC. Residues: CASSLEETGGSYEQYF.

In regard to this clone: The same CDR3 is also encoded by other DNA sequences in this sample. This chain uses TRBV6-5 with TRBJ2-5, with TRBD2 matching over 12 bases. In germline, CDR1 is MNHEY, CDR2 SVGAGI. The CDR3 spans 14 residues. J gave up 4 bases and V 6 bases, and 3 bases lay outside the gene matches. The CDR3 nucleotides read TGTGCCAGCAGCCTAGCGGGGGGGCTAGAGACCCAGTACTTC. Protein sequence: CASSLAGGLETQYF.

The chain links TRBV6-5 to TRBJ2-7, with a tentative D call TRBD1 (6 bases). Germline CDR1 reads MNHEY; CDR2 reads SVGAGI. Trimming stripped 7 bases from V and 6 bases from J, with 16 bases between. The CDR3 spans 13 residues. The CDR3 DNA follows: TGTGCCAGCACTGGACAGAGACTCCTCGAGCAGTACTTC. Translating it yields CASTGQRLLEQYF.

The chain is built from TRBV7-8 and TRBJ1-2, with D perhaps TRBD1 (5 bases). Trimming removed 2 bases from V and 4 bases from J, with 11 bases in between. Germline V CDR1 and CDR2: SGHVS, FQNEAQ. This CDR3 has 14 amino acids. The CDR3 here is CASSLKQGGYGYTF. Written as DNA, the CDR3 is TGTGCCAGCAGCTTAAAGCAGGGCGGCTATGGCTACACCTTC.

This clone was found once. The CDR3 coding sequence is TGTGCCTGGGGATACTACAATGAGCAGTTCTTC. It codes for CAWGYYNEQFF. V is TRBV30 and J is TRBJ2-1, with unresolved D. Germline V CDR1 and CDR2: GTSNPN, SVGIG (reference sequence). This CDR3 has 11 residues. V lost 5 bases and J 3 bases, leaving 5 bases between the germline ends.

The chain has TRBV29-1 and TRBJ2-5; 9 nucleotides match TRBD1. V was clipped by 6 bases and J by 1 base; unmatched bases: 6. CDR3 length: 14 residues. Germline V gives CDR1 SQVTM, CDR2 ANQGSEA. This CDR3 reads CSVSLTGGQETQYF. CDR3 sequence (DNA): TGCAGCGTAAGTCTGACAGGGGGCCAAGAGACCCAGTACTTC.

This chain joins TRBV7-9 and TRBJ2-5, with D unresolved. In germline, CDR1 is SEHNR, CDR2 FQNEAQ (reference sequence). The V end lost 4 bases, the J end lost 5 bases, and 14 bases lay between the germline ends. This CDR3 has 14 amino acids. CDR3 in amino acids: CASSSGLLRETQYF. CDR3 DNA: TGTGCCAGCAGCTCTGGCCTACTGAGGGAGACCCAGTACTTC.

V is TRBV6-5 and J is TRBJ2-7; D uncertain. The CDR3 has 15 amino acids. The V gene's germline CDR1 is MNHEY and CDR2 SVGAGI. V gave up 6 bases and J gave up 0 bases, with 15 bases separating them. The CDR3 reads CASRKVLAASYEQYF. As DNA, the CDR3 is TGTGCCAGCAGGAAAGTTTTAGCCGCCTCCTACGAGCAGTACTTC.

The chain carries TRBV27 and TRBJ2-7; D is perhaps TRBD2 (6 bases). The CDR3 totals 15 residues. Trimming took 1 base from V and 2 from J, leaving 12 bases between them. Germline CDR1 and CDR2: MNHEY and SMNVEV (reference sequence). The DNA of the CDR3 is TGTGCCAGCAGTTTATTCTCGGGGGTCCCCTACGAGCAGTACTTC. Residues: CASSLFSGVPYEQYF.

V is TRBV24-1 and J is TRBJ2-1; 7 nucleotides align to TRBD1. V dropped 9 bases and J dropped 7; count of bases not matched to a gene: 11. The CDR3 totals 14 residues. Germline CDR1 is KGHDR and CDR2 is SFDVKD. In DNA, the CDR3 is TGTGCCACCCAACAGACAGGGCCTAATAATGAGCAGTTCTTC. Translated, it gives CATQQTGPNNEQFF.